The entry that follows covers one TCR beta chain sequence. The data stem from a study of blood T cells in healthy people across ages. A second PCR of 7 to 11 cycles used a sample-barcoded 5' primer and a J-beta primer mix. TCRdb passed the 5' RACE reads through MiXCR, listing each CDR3 protein once. Seen here are roughly 640,000 distinct CDR3 sequences, approximately 30% observed once, and the top ten hold about a sixth. The CDR3 length is 16 residues. Germline loops: CDR1 DFQATT, CDR2 SNEGSKA (reference sequence). The V gene end was trimmed by 1 base and the J gene end by 9 bases; junction bases not matched to a gene: 10.

The sequence derives from a woman at least 80 years old in good health. The J gene is TRBJ2-1, the V gene TRBV20-1, with 12 bases aligning to TRBD2. The sample was blood. In DNA form, the CDR3 reads TGCAGTGCTAGAGGCCGACTAGCGGGAGCATCCGGTGAGCAGTTCTTC. Protein: CSARGRLAGASGEQFF.